The sequence of this T cell receptor beta chain was determined in a study of cytomegalovirus exposure and HLA in healthy donors (dated by TCRdb to about 2017). For the wider study: An earlier analysis of several hundred of the donors reported about 250 Gb of sequence data and 100 million to 140 million unique TCR beta sequences from around 200 million T cells. Roughly 300 gigabases of sequencing data and around 80 million unique TCR sequences made up an early release that covered some 640 HLA-typed donors. Of the 350 to 450 genotyped donors, approximately 81% were placed in the genetic ancestry cluster associated with self-reported Caucasian donors. The study aimed to test whether signatures of past pathogen exposure could be identified by cataloging public T cell receptors. Using immunosequencing, the study profiled T cell repertoires from approximately 700 subjects and related those repertoires to cytomegalovirus serostatus. Besides the first cohort of approximately 670 subjects, a separate validation cohort made up of some 110 different subjects was used. High-throughput TCR immunosequencing, statistical association of individual TCRs with disease status, and machine learning were combined to predict cytomegalovirus infection status. To study patterns of TCR occurrence, a later analysis re-analyzed previously published TCR beta repertoires from several hundred donors and added high-resolution HLA genotyping. Rather than using new phenotypic data, the later analysis identified candidate immune exposures from TCR beta sequences and from how often those sequences occurred across donors. An earlier analysis of more than 450 of the donors used high-throughput TCR beta sequencing to judge whether each TCR beta V gene segment behaved as functional or pseudogenic. Donor age, sex, ethnicity and CMV serostatus were collected together with the repertoire data. A later genetic analysis took genome-wide SNP genotypes for about three fifths of the roughly 700 donors and used that subset as a discovery cohort. All discovery cohort repertoires had been generated on a single sequencing platform. HLA typing included class I and class II loci at four-digit resolution. Typing coverage varied by locus: about 629-630 donors for A, B, C, DRB1 and DQB1; more than 500 for DQA1; more than 600 for DPA1; 450 to 480 for DPB1. A few DR-DQ haplotypes were handled as single units for association and clustering because linkage in the cohort was strong. Across approximately 400 genotyped donors of the cohort, an average of about 240,000 unique TCR beta nucleotide sequences per donor were sequenced, and approximately 17% of those sequences were non-productive. Here is what the overall study found, with its caveats: A further reported finding was that TCR beta sequences accurately predicted the HLA-A and HLA-B alleles for most subjects in the first cohort. A few of the identified cytomegalovirus-associated TCR beta chains were confirmed in vitro to be specific for cytomegalovirus antigens. V-gene and J-gene trimming of TCR beta chains was associated with a missense DCLRE1C variant in a later genetic analysis, and the association was replicated in an independent cohort. In an earlier analysis of more than 500 of the donors, most TCR beta V segments appeared in productive rearrangements about 87% or about 30% of the time, broadly matching IMGT annotations. Correlated functional status among segregating V segments might reflect linkage disequilibrium, but an unknown experimental factor could not be ruled out. The study listed 164 TCR beta chains as associated with cytomegalovirus. About 15 rarely observed V segments, including chromosome 9 orphons, were excluded from the earlier analysis of approximately 600 of the donors because counts were too low. In a later analysis, HLA-associated TCR beta chains showed more clonal expansion and lower generation probabilities than non-associated chains that were equally common. In a later genetic analysis, fewer N-insertions in productive TCRs were reported among donors in an Asian-associated ancestry cluster than the roughly 640-donor mean. Specific HLA alleles were associated with 18,000 or so TCR beta sequences at a false discovery rate of 0.05 in a later analysis. In this cohort, only TCR beta chains were sequenced, and detectable features were limited by the absence of alpha or paired-chain data. CMV serostatus was the only immune exposure information available for the cohort. In a later analysis, TCR association rates were found to vary across HLA loci, with the most associated TCRs seen for DRB1 alleles and the fewest for HLA-C alleles. Several of the top co-occurrence clusters appeared to be linked to parvovirus B19, influenza, CMV and Epstein-Barr virus, according to a later analysis. When HLA alleles, especially DR and DQ, strongly co-occurred, attributing TCR associations to individual alleles was difficult. Because HLA typing was missing for some donors at each locus, association tests included only the typed subset. A cluster of highly shared sequence variants was judged likely to be a technical artifact of the sequencing pipeline. The authors suggested that the approach could potentially be extended to other disease states and immunological phenotypes. A later analysis found that most CMV-associated TCR beta chains appeared HLA-restricted, with HLA associations seemingly driven largely by CMV exposure. Most TCR sequences were observed very rarely across donors, whereas some public TCRs were present in many individuals. Because the 87-base-pair reads could not distinguish some IMGT-functional V segments, including TRBV6-2 and TRBV6-3, those segments were excluded. The classifier was reported to diagnose cytomegalovirus status with high specificity and sensitivity in both the original and validation cohorts. Sequencing depth was assumed to be roughly uniform across donors in the presence/absence analyses, though that assumption may not hold.

The library was obtained by the immunoSEQ multiplex PCR assay. For the multiplex PCR, a mixture combining 60 forward primers for TCR Vbeta segments and 13 reverse primers for TCR Jbeta segments was used. The CDR3 region of rearranged TCR beta genes was amplified from genomic DNA with a multiplex PCR assay. The Illumina HiSeq System was used to sequence the amplified TCR beta libraries as 87-base-pair reads. Per the source publication's procedure: A later analysis tallied around 80 million unique TCR beta chains across the 600 to 700 repertoires, and about 12 million of those chains were shared by two or more donors. Raw reads were error-corrected and collapsed into unique sequences with a nearest-neighbor algorithm that merged closely related sequences to remove PCR and sequencing errors. To assign V, D and J gene segments, CDR3 sequences were aligned to IMGT reference sequences. For a sequence to be retained, at least a six-nucleotide match to both a V gene segment and a J gene segment was required. A rearrangement was called productive if the CDR3 had no stop codons and remained in frame with V and J, and every other rearrangement was called non-productive. Following IMGT convention, CDR3 was defined as the stretch from the second conserved V-encoded cysteine to the conserved J-encoded phenylalanine. The earlier analysis of about 530 of the donors excluded any sequence lacking an unambiguous match to a single V gene segment. An earlier analysis of several hundred of the donors called V segments functional above 56.7% productive rearrangements and segregating when the between-donor standard deviation exceeded 5%. A statistical classification framework was built to diagnose cytomegalovirus status from the catalog of TCR beta chain sequences. In a later analysis, V and J genes were assigned by comparing TCR nucleotide sequences against IMGT/GENE-DB human TR gene sequences. A later analysis assigned CDR3 sequences and most-parsimonious VDJ recombination scenarios with the TCRdist pipeline. In a later analysis, every TCR beta chain was defined by the combination of its CDR3 amino acid sequence and its V-gene family, and reads without a unique V-gene family were dropped. As a way to deal with suspected cross-contamination and a sequencing artifact, a later analysis dropped 450 to 700 nucleotide sequences that were highly shared and had low generation probability. A later analysis calculated a clonal expansion index for each public chain from normalized within-repertoire ranks of inferred template counts. In a later analysis, generation probabilities were computed with a VDJ recombination model fitted to out-of-frame rearrangements, and the resulting probabilities were checked against IGoR. In a later analysis, TCR-TCR, TCR-HLA and TCR-CMV co-occurrence was scored with hypergeometric tests, and a repertoire-size bias correction was applied to TCR pairs. To estimate false discovery rates, a later analysis permuted the HLA or CMV assignments 20 times. In a later analysis, co-occurring TCRs were grouped with DBSCAN, and TCRdist sequence similarity was added when clustering was performed within HLA-allele-positive subsets. Repertoires with fewer than 30,000 or more than 120,000 public chains, plus five repertoires with anomalous nucleotide sharing, were excluded from co-occurrence clustering. TCRdb carries this immuneACCESS record with in-frame sequences only. Its versions omit some clonotypes, under half of them owing to an unresolved V gene in the studies checked, with the rest unexplained. V and J calls and clone size follow that table, whereas D and trimming were derived from the DNA. This sample lists about 170,000 clones; around 81% were detected once. The ten biggest clones cover roughly 5.2% of the sample.

The cohort was made up of around 720 healthy bone marrow donors. Cohort members were all nominally healthy when sampled, although unrecorded immune exposures were likely present. The donor was CMV seropositive and belonged to the group of more than 250 seropositive cohort members. Every donor gave a peripheral blood sample, and the peripheral blood mononuclear cells from that sample were used for TCR beta sequencing. Genomic DNA extraction from the blood cell samples was performed with the Qiagen DNeasy Blood Extraction Kit. As for this clone: Its antigen target is currently unknown. Base qualities are not recorded, but no much larger clone differs from it by a single base.

CDR1 PRHDT and CDR2 FYEKMQ were looked up in the germline V gene (reference sequence). The V and J ends are trimmed by 3 bases and 7 bases, leaving 18 bases between them. The CDR3, cysteine through phenylalanine, is 15 amino acids long. The read is trimmed to its CDR3 DNA, 45 bases read in frame from base 1. The sequenced sample consisted of PBMCs. This TCR came from a woman aged 18 to 35 in good health and CMV-seropositive. The chain is encoded by TRBV13 joined to TRBJ1-2, with the D segment identity uncertain. The CDR3: CASSFSSGLGRGYTF. The DNA reads TGTGCCAGCAGCTTCTCATCCGGGTTAGGTCGTGGCTACACCTTC. Reference TRBV13 and TRBJ1-2 genes cover what lies past the CDR3, so the full variable domain is AAGVIQSPRHLIKEKRETATLKCYPIPRHDTVYWYQQGPGQDPQFLISFYEKMQSDKGSIPDRFSAQQFSDYHSELNMSSLELGDSALYFCASSFSSGLGRGYTFGSGTRLTVV.